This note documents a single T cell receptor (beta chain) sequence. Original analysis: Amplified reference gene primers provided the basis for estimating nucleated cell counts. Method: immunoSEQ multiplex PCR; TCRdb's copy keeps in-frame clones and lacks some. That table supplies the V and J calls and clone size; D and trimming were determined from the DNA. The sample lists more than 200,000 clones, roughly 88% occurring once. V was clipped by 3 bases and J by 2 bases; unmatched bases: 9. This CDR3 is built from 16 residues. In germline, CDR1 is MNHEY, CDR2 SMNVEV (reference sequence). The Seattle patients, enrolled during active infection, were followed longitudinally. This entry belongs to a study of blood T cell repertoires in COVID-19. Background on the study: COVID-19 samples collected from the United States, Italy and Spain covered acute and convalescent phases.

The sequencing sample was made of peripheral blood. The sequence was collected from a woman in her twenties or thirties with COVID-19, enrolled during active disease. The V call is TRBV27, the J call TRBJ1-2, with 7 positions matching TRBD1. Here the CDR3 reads CASSFARGKGNYGYTF. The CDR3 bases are TGTGCCAGCAGTTTCGCCAGGGGGAAGGGGAACTATGGCTACACCTTC.